The 27 T cell receptor beta chains below all came from one sample that was sequenced in a study of cytomegalovirus exposure and HLA in healthy donors. PCR primers comprised 60 Vbeta and 13 Jbeta primers. The data were produced by immunoSEQ multiplex PCR, yet TCRdb's version contains in-frame clones alone and is incomplete. This sample has fewer than 200,000 clones, with about 77% found just once. The material sequenced was PBMCs. These receptors all stem from a woman aged 40-49 years in good health and CMV-seropositive.

This chain uses TRBV30 with TRBJ2-1, with 8 bases identical to TRBD1. Trimming at V came to 3 bases and at J to 7 bases, leaving 5 bases not matched to a gene. Germline-derived CDR1 and CDR2 are GTSNPN and SVGIG (reference sequence). The CDR3 runs 13 residues. CDR3 in amino acids: CAWRETGGNEQFF. The CDR3 bases are TGTGCCTGGAGAGAAACAGGGGGGAATGAGCAGTTCTTC.

This chain uses TRBV13 with TRBJ1-2, with TRBD1 matching over 9 bases. V lost 5 bases and J lost 6; bases outside the gene matches: 7. This CDR3 spans 14 amino acids. Germline V gene sequence: CDR1 PRHDT, CDR2 FYEKMQ (reference sequence). This CDR3 is CASSVDRGDNGYTF. The CDR3 bases are TGTGCCAGCAGCGTCGACAGGGGGGATAATGGCTACACCTTC.

The chain employs TRBV19 and TRBJ2-1; no clear D. Trimming pared 3 bases from V and 7 bases from J, leaving 13 bases between. This CDR3 contains 14 residues. The germline gives CDR1 LNHDA, CDR2 SQIVND (reference sequence). CDR3 amino acids: CASSIMALQNEQFF. The CDR3 DNA follows: TGTGCCAGTAGTATTATGGCCCTGCAGAATGAGCAGTTCTTC.

This chain connects TRBV7-2 to TRBJ2-3; 7 positions match TRBD1. CDR3 length equals 14 residues. V lost 5 bases, J lost 4 bases, and 6 bases stayed unmatched. Germline V gene sequence: CDR1 SGHTA, CDR2 FQGNSA. DNA for the CDR3: TGTGCCAGCAGCCCTACGAGGGGGCCAGATACGCAGTATTTT. This gives the protein CASSPTRGPDTQYF.

The genes are TRBV28 and TRBJ1-5; D possibly corresponds to TRBD1 (6 bases). V lost 6 bases and J 4 bases, leaving 13 bases between the germline ends. Germline V gene lookup returns CDR1 MDHEN and CDR2 SYDVKM. The CDR3 spans 14 residues. This chain's CDR3 is CASSLGGGNQPQHF. CDR3 nucleotide sequence: TGTGCCAGCAGCCTAGGGGGGGGAAATCAGCCCCAGCATTTT.

This clone turned up a few times. The V and J genes are TRBV5-6 and TRBJ1-2; 7 bases match TRBD1. CDR3 length equals 15 residues. The J segment lost 5 bases and the V segment lost 1 base, leaving 8 bases of the junction unmatched. In germline, CDR1 is SGHDT, CDR2 YYEEEE. CDR3 coding DNA: TGTGCCAGCAGCTTGATTATGGACAGGAGTTATGGCTACACCTTC. This encodes CASSLIMDRSYGYTF.

The chain couples TRBV7-9 to TRBJ2-1, with TRBD2 matching over 14 bases. With V trimmed by 1 base and J by 7 bases, 3 bases remained unmatched. CDR1 is SEHNR and CDR2 is FQNEAQ in the germline V gene (reference sequence). The CDR3 is 16 amino acids. CDR3 DNA sequence: TGTGCCAGCAGCTTAGGGGGACTAGCGGGAGTTAATGAGCAGTTCTTC. This encodes CASSLGGLAGVNEQFF.

The chain carries TRBV11-2 and TRBJ2-1; TRBD2 is a possible D gene (6 bases). V lost 5 bases, J lost 10 bases, and 12 bases lay in between. The germline V gene encodes CDR1 SGHAT and CDR2 FQNNGV. The CDR3 consists of 12 residues. The CDR3 DNA sequence: TGTGCCAGCAGCCTCAGGGAGGAGGAGCAGTTCTTC. Amino acids: CASSLREEEQFF. The variable domain in full, completed from reference TRBV11-2 and TRBJ2-1, reads EAGVAQSPRYKIIEKRQSVAFWCNPISGHATLYWYQQILGQGPKLLIQFQNNGVVDDSQLPKDRFSAERLKGVDSTLKIQPAKLEDSAVYLCASSLREEEQFFGPGTRLTVL.

This clone was recorded once. The DNA of the CDR3 is TGTGCCTGGAGTCGTCCCCCCGGGGAGCTGTTTTTT. This translates into CAWSRPPGELFF. The chain has TRBV30 and TRBJ2-2; D is unresolved. The CDR3 runs to 12 residues. Germline CDR1 and CDR2: GTSNPN and SVGIG (reference sequence). Trimming took off 2 bases at V and 6 bases at J, with 7 bases between the two ends.

The chain has TRBV28 and TRBJ2-5; TRBD1 might be the D (5 bases). Between the trimmed V and J ends, which lost 4 bases and 4 bases, there was a span of 16 bases. Germline-derived CDR1 and CDR2 are MDHEN and SYDVKM. This CDR3 has 15 residues. CDR3 bases: TGTGCCAGCAGTTCCTCTGCAGGGCTTAGAGAGACCCAGTACTTC. It is translated as CASSSSAGLRETQYF. The complete variable domain, with remaining parts taken from reference TRBV28 and TRBJ2-5, reads DVKVTQSSRYLVKRTGEKVFLECVQDMDHENMFWYRQDPGLGLRLIYFSYDVKMKEKGDIPEGYSVSREKKERFSLILESASTNQTSMYLCASSSSAGLRETQYFGPGTRLLVL.

The CDR3 DNA reads as TGTGCCAGCAGTTACCCAGGGGACACTGAAGCTTTCTTT. It yields the protein CASSYPGDTEAFF. V usage is TRBV6-6 and J usage is TRBJ1-1; D might be TRBD1 (6 bases). The CDR3 consists of 13 residues. Trimming cost V 2 bases and J 3 bases, with 7 bases left between them. Looked up from germline, CDR1 is MNHNY and CDR2 is SVGAGI (reference sequence).

This sequence joins TRBV5-6 and TRBJ1-2; D gene ambiguous. Germline-derived CDR1 and CDR2 are SGHDT and YYEEEE. With 2 bases removed from V and 7 bases from J, the gap between germline ends came to 15 bases. This CDR3 contains 14 residues. CDR3 coding DNA: TGTGCCAGCAGCTTTCGGTCGGACGGAGGTGGCTACACCTTC. Its protein product is CASSFRSDGGGYTF.

The rearrangement joins TRBV2 to TRBJ2-2; 8 positions match TRBD2. This CDR3 spans 13 amino acids. Per germline, CDR1 SNHLY and CDR2 FYNNEI. The V segment lost 7 bases and the J segment 5 bases; nucleotides outside the gene matches: 3. The CDR3 DNA reads as TGTGCCAGCACGGCTAGCGGGACCGGGGAGCTGTTTTTT. This encodes CASTASGTGELFF.

This sequence joins TRBV21-1 and TRBJ2-1; the table's D call of TRBD1 was not tested on the DNA. TRBV21-1 is flagged as a pseudogene. The CDR3 covers 18 residues. DNA for the CDR3: TGTGCCAGCAGCTACCGGCAGGGCAGGGGACAATACTACAATGAGCAGTTCTTC. Translation gives CASSYRQGRGQYYNEQFF.

The chain joins TRBV7-2 to TRBJ2-1, with no clear D. CDR3 length: 13 residues. The V gene's germline CDR1 is SGHTA and CDR2 FQGNSA. The germline V and J ends were trimmed by 0 bases and 5 bases, with 5 bases remaining between them. The CDR3, as DNA: TGTGCCAGCAGCTTAGCGGCCGACAATGAGCAGTTCTTC. This encodes CASSLAADNEQFF.

The rearrangement joins TRBV6-5 to TRBJ1-1; 7 positions agree with TRBD1. CDR1 is MNHEY, CDR2 SVGAGI, per germline. This CDR3 spans 14 amino acids. The junction had 4 bases not matched to a gene; V was cut back by 4 bases and J by 2 bases. This chain's CDR3 is CASSSGQINTEAFF. CDR3 DNA: TGTGCCAGCAGTTCGGGACAGATAAACACTGAAGCTTTCTTT.

The rearrangement uses TRBV4-3 and TRBJ1-4; D might be TRBD1 (6 bases). The CDR3 runs to 16 residues. Trimming took 1 base from V and 4 from J, leaving 13 bases between them. Per the germline V gene, CDR1 is LGHNA and CDR2 is YSLEER. CDR3 loop: CASSQGRGGGNEKLFF. Here the CDR3 DNA reads TGCGCCAGCAGCCAAGGCCGTGGGGGCGGTAATGAAAAACTGTTTTTT.

This sequence joins TRBV7-2 and TRBJ2-7; D may be TRBD2 (6 bases). Trimming cost V 3 bases and J 4 bases, with 10 bases left between them. The germline V gene encodes CDR1 SGHTA and CDR2 FQGNSA. CDR3 length: 13 amino acids. The CDR3 sequence: CASSFNGGYEQYF. Here the CDR3 DNA reads TGTGCCAGCAGCTTTAACGGGGGTTACGAGCAGTACTTC.

V and J are TRBV25-1 and TRBJ2-7; TRBD1 agrees at 10 bases. V dropped 3 bases and J dropped 2; count of bases not matched to a gene: 10. CDR1 is MGHDK and CDR2 is SYGVNS in the germline V gene. This CDR3 is built from 17 residues. CDR3 coding DNA: TGTGCCAGCAGTGACTACCGGGACAGGGGCCGGACCTACGAGCAGTACTTC. It translates to CASSDYRDRGRTYEQYF.

The gene calls are TRBV28 and TRBJ1-4, with 11 bases lining up with TRBD1. In germline, CDR1 is MDHEN, CDR2 SYDVKM. The CDR3 extends over 17 amino acids. J was trimmed by 3 bases and V by 5 bases; bases with no gene match: 8. The DNA of the CDR3 is TGTGCCAGCAGTACCCAACCGGGACAGGGGGCTAATGAAAAACTGTTTTTT. Translated: CASSTQPGQGANEKLFF.

The chain has TRBV5-4 and TRBJ2-7; 10 bases line up with TRBD1. J gave up 5 bases and V 5 bases, and 10 bases lay outside the gene matches. There are 15 residues in the CDR3. Germline V gives CDR1 SGHNT, CDR2 YYREEE (reference sequence). CDR3 bases: TGTGCCAGCAGAGGACCGGGACAGGGGTACGACGAGCAGTACTTC. It yields the protein CASRGPGQGYDEQYF.

This sequence joins TRBV4-2 and TRBJ1-1; D is uncertain. Germline V gene data show CDR1 as LGHNA and CDR2 as YNFKEQ. The CDR3 has 13 residues. Trimming took off 0 bases at V and 10 bases at J, with 12 bases between the two ends. The CDR3 here is CASSQDRTVGAFF. In DNA, the CDR3 is TGTGCCAGCAGCCAAGATCGTACAGTAGGAGCTTTCTTT.

This clone occurred once. The rearrangement links TRBV5-4 to TRBJ1-1; perhaps TRBD1 as D (6 bases). The germline V gene encodes CDR1 SGHNT and CDR2 YYREEE (reference sequence). This CDR3 has 14 amino acids. V was trimmed by 10 bases and J by 3 bases, leaving 19 bases between them. CDR3 sequence: CAGRTGRGDTEAFF. DNA of the CDR3: TGTGCCGGAAGAACAGGGAGGGGGGACACTGAAGCTTTCTTT.

This chain uses TRBV7-6 with TRBJ2-7, with D perhaps matching TRBD2 (5 bases). The V end was cut by 0 bases, the J end by 5 bases, with 5 bases between. This CDR3 comprises 12 residues. The germline V gene has CDR1 SGHVS and CDR2 FNYEAQ. CDR3 sequence: CASSLAGDEQYF. CDR3 sequence (DNA): TGTGCCAGCAGCTTAGCGGGAGACGAGCAGTACTTC.

This rearrangement joins TRBV27 to TRBJ2-3; 9 bases agree with TRBD2. The CDR3 has 15 residues. V gave up 0 bases and J gave up 8 bases; unmatched junction bases: 6. Germline V lookup: CDR1 MNHEY, CDR2 SMNVEV (reference sequence). The CDR3 DNA reads as TGTGCCAGCAGTTTATCGTCAGCGGGAGGAGGTACGCAGTATTTT. It yields the protein CASSLSSAGGGTQYF.

This chain joins TRBV28 and TRBJ2-7, with TRBD1 identical over 10 bases. The germline V gene encodes CDR1 MDHEN and CDR2 SYDVKM. The CDR3 runs 13 residues. J was trimmed by 0 bases and V by 8 bases; bases with no gene match: 1. This CDR3 reads CASGTGASYEQYF. Written as DNA, the CDR3 is TGTGCCAGCGGGACAGGGGCCTCCTACGAGCAGTACTTC.

The chain carries TRBV12-5 and TRBJ1-1; a weak D match, TRBD1 (5 bases). The CDR3 runs 13 residues. Germline values: CDR1 LGHNT, CDR2 FRNRAP. Trimming shortened V by 3 bases and J by 4 bases, and 9 bases separated the two germline ends. The CDR3 sequence is CASGFQGATEAFF. CDR3 in DNA: TGTGCTAGTGGTTTTCAGGGTGCCACTGAAGCTTTCTTT.